The 10 T cell receptor beta chains reported below all come from one sample, sequenced in a study of vaccination and CD4 T cells after COVID-19. Researchers used the Oncomine TCR Beta short-read assay to sequence DNA from cultured CD4+ T cells. One entry per CDR3 protein results from TCRdb running MiXCR on the PCR reads. The sample lists 5,000 to 7,000 distinct CDR3 sequences, less than 40% seen once, with approximately 26% in the top ten. For these receptors, no antigen is known. As to treatment: approximately nine-day PBMC culture with coronavirus spike peptide pools or control peptides (ViraFEST assay). One should note that the unexposed donor's CD4+ T cells were collected before the COVID-19 pandemic (2011-2018). Sequencing used CD4+ T cells from blood, cultured in vitro. All receptors derive from a human donor in good health.

The chain links TRBV7-8 to TRBJ1-6; 8 bases line up with TRBD1. V lost 4 bases to trimming and J lost 0 bases; unmatched junction nucleotides: 5. The CDR3 runs 17 residues. Germline V gives CDR1 SGHVS, CDR2 FQNEAQ. The DNA of the CDR3 is TGTGCCAGCAGCTCCCGACAGGGGAGCTCCTATAATTCACCCCTCCACTTT. Its protein product is CASSSRQGSSYNSPLHF.

By share, this clonotype ranks as medium-sized. V gene TRBV19 combines with J gene TRBJ2-3, with 11 bases aligning to TRBD2. Trimming cost V 2 bases and J 5 bases; bases outside gene matches: 3. The CDR3 has 15 residues. Germline CDR1 is LNHDA and CDR2 is SQIVND (reference sequence). The CDR3 nucleotides read TGTGCCAGTAGTATACTAGCGGGGGGCCAAGATACGCAGTATTTT. Its protein product is CASSILAGGQDTQYF. The full variable domain, in which reference TRBV19 and TRBJ2-3 provide the parts outside the CDR3, is DGGITQSPKYLFRKEGQNVTLSCEQNLNHDAMYWYRQDPGQGLRLIYYSQIVNDFQKGDIAEGYSVSREKKESFPLTVTSAQKNPTAFYLCASSILAGGQDTQYFGPGTRLTVL.

The table lists this clonotype with a few counts. The CDR3 region is CATSGHGTGNNEQFF. In DNA form, the CDR3 reads TGTGCCACCAGTGGCCATGGGACGGGAAACAATGAGCAGTTCTTC. V usage is TRBV24-1 and J usage is TRBJ2-1; D possibly uses TRBD1 or TRBD2 (5 bases each). CDR3 length equals 15 residues. The germline V gene encodes CDR1 KGHDR and CDR2 SFDVKD. Trimming took 5 bases from V and 5 from J, leaving 15 bases between them.

This clonotype was found once. This sequence joins TRBV9 and TRBJ2-1; TRBD1 agrees at 9 bases. V shed 4 bases and J 7 bases; nucleotides not matched to a gene: 6. CDR1 and CDR2 (germline): SGDLS, YYNGEE. This CDR3 is 14 amino acids long. CDR3 DNA sequence: TGTGCCAGCAGCTTCACCGGGACAGGGAATGAGCAGTTCTTC. Translation: CASSFTGTGNEQFF.

This clonotype was detected only a few times. The rearrangement uses TRBV6-2 or TRBV6-3 and TRBJ2-7; D gene unclear. Per the germline V gene, CDR1 is MNHEY and CDR2 is SVGEGT. There are 15 residues in the CDR3. The ends were cut back, 11 bases at V and 0 bases at J, with 20 bases in the middle. Written as DNA, the CDR3 is TGTGCCGCCGGTTGGAACTCCCCCGTCTCCTACGAGCAGTACTTC. It codes for CAAGWNSPVSYEQYF.

The chain combines TRBV7-3 with TRBJ1-6; no firm D call. The CDR3 is made up of 13 amino acids. The V gene lost 6 bases and the J gene lost 9 bases, with 12 bases spanning the gap. Germline loops: CDR1 SGHTA, CDR2 FQGTGA. The CDR3 region is CASRAESGSPLHF. CDR3 nucleotides: TGTGCCAGCAGAGCAGAGAGCGGTTCACCCCTCCACTTT.

This clonotype was counted a few times. The chain is built from TRBV7-9 and TRBJ2-1, with TRBD2 identical over 8 bases. The germline V gene encodes CDR1 SEHNR and CDR2 FQNEAQ (reference sequence). J was trimmed by 8 bases and V by 8 bases; bases with no gene match: 11. The CDR3 has 14 amino acids. For the CDR3, the DNA is TGTGCCAGCCTCAGGGCTAGCGGGTCCGATGAGCAGTTCTTC. It yields the protein CASLRASGSDEQFF.

Only a few counts were recorded for this clonotype. J is TRBJ1-1 and V is TRBV5-4; D is unresolved. The V gene's germline CDR1 is SGHNT and CDR2 YYREEE (reference sequence). Trimming pared 0 bases from V and 7 bases from J, leaving 16 bases between. The CDR3 is made up of 15 amino acids. CDR3 region: CASSLGGRDTYEAFF. CDR3 sequence (DNA): TGTGCCAGCAGCTTGGGAGGGCGGGATACCTATGAAGCTTTCTTT. Full variable domain (outside the CDR3, taken from reference TRBV5-4 and TRBJ1-1): ETGVTQSPTHLIKTRGQQVTLRCSSQSGHNTVSWYQQALGQGPQFIFQYYREEENGRGNFPPRFSGLQFPNYSSELNVNALELDDSALYLCASSLGGRDTYEAFFGQGTRLTVV.

V is TRBV29-1 and J is TRBJ1-5; D might be TRBD1 (6 bases). The CDR3 sequence is 12 residues long. CDR1 SQVTM and CDR2 ANQGSEA come from the germline V gene. Trimming removed 5 bases from V and 7 bases from J, with 12 bases in between. This CDR3 is CSVSTGPQPQHF. The CDR3, as DNA: TGCAGCGTTTCGACAGGCCCACAGCCCCAGCATTTT.

This clonotype was seen a handful of times. This chain connects TRBV5-6 to TRBJ1-5; D is perhaps TRBD1 (5 bases). The CDR3 runs 16 residues. V was clipped by 5 bases and J by 0 bases, with 15 bases between them. Germline CDR1 SGHDT, CDR2 YYEEEE. CDR3 nucleotides: TGTGCCAGCAGATGGGGGGGACCGAGTAGCAATCAGCCCCAGCATTTT. Amino acid sequence: CASRWGGPSSNQPQHF.